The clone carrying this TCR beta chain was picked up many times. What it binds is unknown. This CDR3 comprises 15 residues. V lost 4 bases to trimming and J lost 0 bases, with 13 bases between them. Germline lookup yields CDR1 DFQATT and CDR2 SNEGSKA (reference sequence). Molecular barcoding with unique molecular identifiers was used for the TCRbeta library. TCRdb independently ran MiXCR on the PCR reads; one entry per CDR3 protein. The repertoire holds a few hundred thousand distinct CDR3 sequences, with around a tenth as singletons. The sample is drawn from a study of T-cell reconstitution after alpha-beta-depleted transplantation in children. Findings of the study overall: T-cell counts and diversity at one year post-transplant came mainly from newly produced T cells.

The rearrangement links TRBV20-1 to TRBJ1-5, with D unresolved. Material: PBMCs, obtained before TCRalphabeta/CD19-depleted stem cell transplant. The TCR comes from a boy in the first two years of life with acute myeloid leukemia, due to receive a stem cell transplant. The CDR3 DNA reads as TGCAGTGCTATATTGGGCGCTGATAGCAATCAGCCCCAGCATTTT. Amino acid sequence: CSAILGADSNQPQHF.